These 20 T cell receptor beta chains came from one sample sequenced in a study of Graves' ophthalmopathy and Graves' hyperthyroidism. As the template, RNA transcripts were used to amplify TCR beta CDR3 regions. The first round was an RT-PCR with HTBI primers, and the second round was a multiplex PCR. From the multiplex PCR reads, TCRdb called clonotypes with MiXCR, one entry per CDR3 protein. The table includes 600,000 to 700,000 distinct CDR3 sequences, about two fifths detected once. The sequencing sample was made of peripheral blood. These receptors were collected from an adult man with Graves' ophthalmopathy.

This clonotype appeared once. The rearrangement uses TRBV3-1 and TRBJ1-2; 7 bases fit TRBD1. V gave up 4 bases and J gave up 2 bases; unmatched junction bases: 4. This CDR3 spans 14 amino acids. Looked up from germline, CDR1 is LGHDT and CDR2 is YNNKEL (reference sequence). CDR3 sequence reads: CASSPTDRNYGYTF. The CDR3 DNA reads TGTGCCAGCAGCCCCACGGACAGGAACTATGGCTACACCTTC. Full variable domain (missing parts from reference TRBV3-1 and TRBJ1-2): DTAVSQTPKYLVTQMGNDKSIKCEQNLGHDTMYWYKQDSKKFLKIMFSYNNKELIINETVPNRFSPKSPDKAHLNLHINSLELGDSAVYFCASSPTDRNYGYTFGSGTRLTVV.

The rearrangement joins TRBV12-3 or TRBV12-4 to TRBJ2-7; 9 nucleotides align to TRBD1. V was pared by 5 bases and J by 6 bases, with 5 bases of the junction left unmatched. The CDR3 loop spans 13 amino acids. CDR3 amino acids: CASSPRTGAEQYF. The CDR3 coding sequence is TGTGCCAGCAGTCCCCGGACAGGGGCCGAGCAGTACTTC.

The genes are TRBV7-9 and TRBJ1-3; the D is unclear. This CDR3 has 15 amino acids. The V gene lost 6 bases and the J gene lost 9 bases, with 21 bases spanning the gap. Looked up from germline, CDR1 is SEHNR and CDR2 is FQNEAQ (reference sequence). CDR3 bases: TGTGCCAGCAGTACCGGCGTCGTCTCGGGATGCACCATATATTTT. Protein sequence: CASSTGVVSGCTIYF.

The V gene is TRBV9, the J gene TRBJ2-6; D gene uncertain. Germline V lookup: CDR1 SGDLS, CDR2 YYNGEE. CDR3 length: 9 amino acids. Trimming cost V 0 bases and J 18 bases, with 4 bases left between them. The CDR3 protein is CASSVGQTF. CDR3 nucleotide sequence: TGTGCCAGCAGCGTAGGACAGACTTTC.

The CDR3 DNA reads TGTGCCAGCAGCCGGGACAGGGCAGAAGAAAAACTGTTTTTT. It yields the protein CASSRDRAEEKLFF. The chain uses TRBV25-1 and TRBJ1-4, with 9 bases fitting TRBD1. This CDR3 spans 14 amino acids. V gave up 6 bases and J gave up 8 bases; unmatched junction bases: 7. Germline values: CDR1 MGHDK, CDR2 SYGVNS.

This clonotype was detected many times. This rearrangement joins TRBV25-1 to TRBJ2-7, with D perhaps being TRBD1 or TRBD2 (6 bases each). This CDR3 has 14 amino acids. CDR1 MGHDK and CDR2 SYGVNS come from the germline V gene. V shed 2 bases and J shed 5 bases, with 13 bases lying between them. Written as DNA, the CDR3 is TGTGCCAGCAGTGAAGGGGGGCGTTGGAACGAGCAGTACTTC. This translates into CASSEGGRWNEQYF.

This chain links TRBV5-6 with TRBJ1-1; 9 bases map to TRBD1. The CDR3 extends over 14 amino acids. Germline CDR1 reads SGHDT; CDR2 reads YYEEEE. Losses at the gene ends were 0 bases for V and 11 bases for J; bases not matched to a gene: 8. The CDR3 loop reads CASSLDRGRIDAFF. The CDR3 DNA reads as TGTGCCAGCAGCTTGGACAGGGGGCGCATTGATGCTTTCTTT. The variable domain in full, with the rest retrieved from reference TRBV5-6 and TRBJ1-1, is DAGVTQSPTHLIKTRGQQVTLRCSPKSGHDTVSWYQQALGQGPQFIFQYYEEEERQRGNFPDRFSGHQFPNYSSELNVNALLLGDSALYLCASSLDRGRIDAFFGQGTRLTVV.

The chain has TRBV29-1 and TRBJ2-1, with a weak D call TRBD2 (5 bases). This CDR3 comprises 14 residues. Looked up from germline, CDR1 is SQVTM and CDR2 is ANQGSEA. Trimming took 8 bases from V and 3 from J, leaving 17 bases between them. CDR3 coding DNA: TGCAGCCTTTCAGGAGGCTCCTACTACAATGAGCAGTTCTTC. The encoded protein is CSLSGGSYYNEQFF.

This clonotype was seen at least ten times. The chain is built from TRBV7-9 and TRBJ1-1; 8 nucleotides align to TRBD1. This CDR3 contains 15 residues. After removal of 8 bases from V and 1 base from J, the junction contained 9 bases not matched to a gene. Germline assignment: CDR1 SEHNR and CDR2 FQNEAQ (reference sequence). The CDR3 protein is CASGLQGQENTEAFF. DNA of the CDR3: TGTGCCAGCGGACTCCAGGGACAGGAGAACACTGAAGCTTTCTTT.

This clonotype came up a few times. The chain recombines TRBV9 with TRBJ1-6; D is perhaps TRBD1 (5 bases). V lost 4 bases and J lost 9, with 14 bases in between. This CDR3 comprises 14 residues. Germline V gene lookup returns CDR1 SGDLS and CDR2 YYNGEE. The CDR3 loop reads CASSRTLRSSPLHF. Written as DNA, the CDR3 is TGTGCCAGCAGCCGGACACTACGTAGTTCACCCCTCCACTTT.

The V and J genes are TRBV7-9 and TRBJ2-6, with no clear D. The CDR3 has 13 amino acids. CDR1 is SEHNR, CDR2 FQNEAQ, per germline (reference sequence). The V and J ends lost 5 bases and 4 bases respectively, with 6 bases between them. The CDR3 sequence: CASSQEGANVLTF. The CDR3 region has the DNA TGTGCCAGCAGCCAGGAGGGGGCCAACGTCCTGACTTTC.

This clonotype was recorded at least ten times. The chain recombines TRBV14 with TRBJ1-6, with a weak D call TRBD1 (5 bases). CDR1 and CDR2 (germline): SGHDN, FVKESK. There are 15 residues in the CDR3. V dropped 6 bases and J dropped 9 bases, with 18 bases sitting between them. CDR3 amino acids: CASSPPGPTASPLHF. The CDR3 DNA sequence: TGTGCCAGCAGTCCACCGGGACCCACGGCTTCACCCCTCCACTTT.

The chain couples TRBV15 to TRBJ1-5; no firm D call. Trimming pared 3 bases from V and 7 bases from J, leaving 13 bases between. Germline V lookup: CDR1 LNHNV, CDR2 YYDKDF (reference sequence). The CDR3 has 14 amino acids. Written as DNA, the CDR3 is TGTGCCACCAGCAGCTTAGGCCAGCAGCAGCCCCAGCATTTT. Protein sequence: CATSSLGQQQPQHF.

The V gene is TRBV12-3 or TRBV12-4, the J gene TRBJ2-2, with TRBD1 matching 8 bases. V lost 5 bases and J lost 3; bases outside the gene matches: 11. The CDR3 consists of 17 residues. Written as DNA, the CDR3 is TGTGCCAGCAGTCCATTCCCAACGGACAGGGACACCGGGGAGCTGTTTTTT. The encoded protein is CASSPFPTDRDTGELFF.

In regard to this clonotype: This may be a read error: a much more frequent sequence differs by one nucleotide. The rearrangement uses TRBV6-6 and TRBJ1-5, with D hard to call. From germline, CDR1 is MNHNY and CDR2 SVGAGI (reference sequence). V shed 2 bases and J shed 3 bases, with 14 bases lying between them. This CDR3 comprises 16 residues. The CDR3 DNA is TGTGCCAGCAGTTACGACATGCAGGTGCACAATCAGCCCCAGCATTTT. Translation: CASSYDMQVHNQPQHF.

The chain joins TRBV10-2 to TRBJ2-2, with a tentative D call TRBD2 (6 bases). Germline V CDR1 and CDR2: WSHSY, SAAADI. V was shortened by 6 bases and J by 7 bases, with 9 bases between the two germline ends. The CDR3 has 12 residues. The CDR3 DNA is TGCGCCAGCAGCACGACTAGCGGGGAGCTGTTTTTT. Its translation is CASSTTSGELFF.

This chain links TRBV19 with TRBJ2-6, with D possibly being TRBD1 (5 bases). This CDR3 spans 13 amino acids. Trimming stripped 10 bases from V and 11 bases from J, with 18 bases between. Germline V CDR1 and CDR2: LNHDA, SQIVND (reference sequence). CDR3 sequence (DNA): TGTGCCACTCAGGGATATGGGTCCTACGTCCTGACTTTC. Amino acid sequence: CATQGYGSYVLTF.

The DNA of the CDR3 is TGTGCCAGCAGTAACCAGGGGGAATCTGGAAACACCATATATTTT. Translated: CASSNQGESGNTIYF. The chain carries TRBV25-1 and TRBJ1-3; the match to TRBD1 covers 7 bases. CDR3 size: 15 residues. Germline V gives CDR1 MGHDK, CDR2 SYGVNS. V gave up 5 bases and J gave up 1 base; unmatched junction bases: 5.

This clonotype was seen many times. The V and J genes are TRBV7-9 and TRBJ1-2; D not certain. The CDR3 length is 12 residues. Trimming shortened V by 5 bases and J by 7 bases, and 11 bases separated the two germline ends. The V gene's germline CDR1 is SEHNR and CDR2 FQNEAQ (reference sequence). CDR3: CASSAGSTGYTF. In nucleotides, the CDR3 is TGTGCCAGCAGCGCCGGATCTACTGGCTACACCTTC.

This clonotype was observed a handful of times. CDR3 sequence: CASSPTRGHEQYF. CDR3 sequence (DNA): TGTGCCAGCAGTCCCACCAGGGGACACGAGCAGTACTTC. V and J are TRBV12-3 or TRBV12-4 and TRBJ2-7; D is perhaps TRBD1 (6 bases). Trimming removed 5 bases at V and 5 bases at J, with 13 bases between. The CDR3 loop spans 13 amino acids.